This entry is about one T cell receptor (beta chain). Its antigen has not been determined. Qualities for individual bases were not recorded, and no much larger clone is one base off. At one collaborating source in Seattle, patients were enrolled during active infection and were followed longitudinally through the course of disease. Collaborating institutions collected whole blood in K2EDTA tubes following their own protocols. For TCRbeta analysis, collaborator samples were shipped as frozen whole blood, as isolated PBMCs, or as DNA extracted from either sample type. This specimen belongs to a study of blood T cell repertoires in COVID-19 (dated by TCRdb to 2019 to 2021). About the study as a whole: The collaborator samples originated in the United States, Italy and Spain and spanned the acute and convalescent phases of COVID-19. The material from the prospective study consisted of cDNA or gDNA derived from T cells, B-cell-depleted T cells, or PBMCs. The dataset comprised deeply sampled blood TCRbeta repertoires from subjects exposed to, actively infected with, or recovered from COVID-19. A freely available public database, intended as a resource for researchers studying the immune response to SARS-CoV-2, is where the repertoires were released. The samples were drawn from two sources: the first 160 participants of the ongoing ImmuneRACE study, and 1,254 subjects contributed by 6 global collaborators. The sample metadata nearly always contained a de-identified subject ID, COVID-19 status, age in years and sex. Where available, HLA class I and class II types were taken from metadata supplied by the sample provider and were not determined by assay-based typing. General conclusions and limits of the study: The quantity of clinical and demographic metadata differed by source and by participant and was supplied without curation.

The cysteine opens and the phenylalanine closes a CDR3 of 13 amino acids. Only the CDR3 DNA is retained, 39 bases long and in frame from the first base. Trimming at the junction amounts to 4 bases on V and 7 bases on J, and the germline ends lie 11 bases apart. Per the germline V gene, SQVTM is the CDR1 and ANQGSEA is the CDR2. The immunoSEQ Assay, a bias-controlled multiplex PCR, was used to amplify TCRbeta CDR3 regions from genomic DNA. The authors' analysis ran thus. Nucleated cell counts per sample were estimated from amplification of reference gene primers within the assay. To quantify the absolute abundance of each unique TCRbeta CDR3 rearrangement, sequence reads were collapsed and filtered. For each sample, productive Simpson clonality was calculated as the square root of Simpson's diversity index over productive rearrangements. TCRdb carries this immuneACCESS record with in-frame sequences only. Its versions omit some clonotypes, under half of them owing to an unresolved V gene in the studies checked, with the rest unexplained. V, J and clone size are those of that table, while D and trimming were read from the DNA. The sample data list roughly 230,000 clones, and around 84% of these were observed just once. Approximately 10% of the sample belongs to the ten largest clones.

The receptor was derived from an elderly woman with COVID-19, enrolled during active disease. What was sequenced was peripheral blood. The V gene is TRBV29-1 and the J gene is TRBJ1-6; a confident D gene designation cannot be given. The DNA is as follows: TGCAGCGTTGGAGGCAGTTTCAATTCACCCCTCCACTTT. Translated, this gives CSVGGSFNSPLHF.